These 26 T cell receptor beta chains were sequenced from one sample in a study of molecular identifiers for immune sequencing clone quantification. MiXCR was run by TCRdb on the PCR reads, yielding one entry per CDR3 protein. The repertoire holds hundreds of thousands of distinct CDR3 sequences, with around 25% as singletons. The sequencing sample was made of naive CD8+ T cells from blood, with Jurkat cell RNA spiked in. Documented subset: FACS-sorted CD8+CD4-CCR7+CD45RA+ naive T cells. The receptors were sampled from a human donor in good health. Some libraries in this study had Jurkat cell RNA spiked in.

This clonotype has at least ten counts. The chain combines TRBV15 with TRBJ2-1; TRBD1 aligns across 7 bases. Germline loops: CDR1 LNHNV, CDR2 YYDKDF (reference sequence). V lost 5 bases, J lost 4 bases, and 5 bases stayed unmatched. The CDR3 consists of 14 residues. The CDR3 is CATSPWTGYNEQFF. The CDR3 region has the DNA TGTGCCACCAGCCCTTGGACAGGTTACAATGAGCAGTTCTTC.

About this clonotype: A single base separates this from a much larger clone, so it may be a read error. J is TRBJ2-7 and V is TRBV28; D tentatively fits TRBD1 or TRBD2 (5 bases each). The CDR3 loop spans 12 amino acids. Germline CDR1 is MDHEN and CDR2 is SYDVKM. Trimming took 9 bases from V and 0 from J, leaving 9 bases between them. The CDR3 protein is CARPGTSYEQYF. The CDR3 DNA is TGTGCCAGGCCAGGGACCTCCTACGAGCAGTACTTC.

This clonotype was recorded at least ten times. The chain is built from TRBV11-2 and TRBJ2-7; weak D call: TRBD2 (6 bases). Germline lookup yields CDR1 SGHAT and CDR2 FQNNGV. Trimming cost V 4 bases and J 4 bases, with 8 bases left between them. CDR3 size: 12 residues. As DNA, the CDR3 is TGTGCCAGCAGCTCACGGGAGTACGAGCAGTACTTC. It encodes CASSSREYEQYF.

This clonotype has ten or more counts. J is TRBJ2-3 and V is TRBV19; D ambiguous. There are 13 residues in the CDR3. Germline V gives CDR1 LNHDA, CDR2 SQIVND (reference sequence). Trimming shortened V by 2 bases and J by 2 bases, and 5 bases separated the two germline ends. The CDR3 sequence is CASSIYTTDTQYF. CDR3 nucleotides: TGTGCCAGTAGTATATACACCACAGATACGCAGTATTTT. Together with reference TRBV19 and TRBJ2-3, the CDR3 gives the full variable domain: DGGITQSPKYLFRKEGQNVTLSCEQNLNHDAMYWYRQDPGQGLRLIYYSQIVNDFQKGDIAEGYSVSREKKESFPLTVTSAQKNPTAFYLCASSIYTTDTQYFGPGTRLTVL.

This sequence joins TRBV6-6 and TRBJ2-7; D perhaps matches TRBD1 (6 bases). The CDR3 has 16 residues. The V gene lost 7 bases and the J gene lost 2 bases, with 21 bases spanning the gap. Germline CDR1 MNHNY, CDR2 SVGAGI (reference sequence). The CDR3 DNA follows: TGTGCCAGCACCCCTCCTCGGACAGTCGATCCCTACGAGCAGTACTTC. This sequence encodes CASTPPRTVDPYEQYF.

The chain combines TRBV7-9 with TRBJ1-2, with a weak D call TRBD1 (5 bases). This CDR3 spans 16 amino acids. Trimming took off 6 bases at V and 2 bases at J, with 19 bases between the two ends. CDR1 SEHNR and CDR2 FQNEAQ come from the germline V gene (reference sequence). The CDR3, as DNA: TGTGCCAGCAGTCAATCGGAACGGGACGGGAACTATGGCTACACCTTC. This sequence encodes CASSQSERDGNYGYTF.

The table lists this clonotype with a few counts. This chain connects TRBV7-9 to TRBJ2-7; D might be TRBD1 (5 bases). Per the germline V gene, CDR1 is SEHNR and CDR2 is FQNEAQ (reference sequence). This CDR3 is 16 amino acids long. The V and J ends lost 0 bases and 0 bases respectively, with 12 bases between them. The CDR3 bases are TGTGCCAGCAGCTTAGCGGGCAGGGCCTACTCCTACGAGCAGTACTTC. The encoded protein is CASSLAGRAYSYEQYF.

This chain links TRBV7-9 with TRBJ2-7; D is unclear. The CDR3 consists of 11 residues. Germline assignment: CDR1 SEHNR and CDR2 FQNEAQ (reference sequence). V lost 8 bases to trimming and J lost 9 bases, with 14 bases between them. CDR3 loop: CASGITDGQYF. The CDR3 nucleotides read TGTGCCAGCGGCATAACTGACGGGCAGTACTTC. Full variable domain (rest looked up from reference TRBV7-9 and TRBJ2-7): DTGVSQNPRHKITKRGQNVTFRCDPISEHNRLYWYRQTLGQGPEFLTYFQNEAQLEKSRLLSDRFSAERPKGSFSTLEIQRTEQGDSAMYLCASGITDGQYFGPGTRLTVT.

The chain recombines TRBV28 with TRBJ2-7; D is tentatively TRBD1 or TRBD2 (6 bases each). Between the trimmed V and J ends, which lost 5 bases and 1 base, there was a span of 15 bases. This CDR3 is 15 amino acids long. Germline CDR1 and CDR2: MDHEN and SYDVKM. The CDR3 DNA is TGTGCCAGCAGTGCCCTTGGGGGGCTGTCCTACGAGCAGTACTTC. Residues: CASSALGGLSYEQYF. Looking up the rest from reference TRBV28 and TRBJ2-7 gives the full variable domain: DVKVTQSSRYLVKRTGEKVFLECVQDMDHENMFWYRQDPGLGLRLIYFSYDVKMKEKGDIPEGYSVSREKKERFSLILESASTNQTSMYLCASSALGGLSYEQYFGPGTRLTVT.

This clonotype came up a few times. The gene calls are TRBV4-1 and TRBJ2-1, with 8 bases matching TRBD1. CDR1 and CDR2 from the germline V gene are MGHRA and YSYEKL. With 1 base clipped from V and 5 bases from J, the junction kept 7 bases outside the gene matches. The CDR3 is made up of 16 amino acids. CDR3 DNA: TGCGCCAGCAGCCAAGGGCCGGGACAGGAGAACAATGAGCAGTTCTTC. It codes for CASSQGPGQENNEQFF.

A remark on this clonotype: A much bigger clone sits one base away, suggesting this may be a read error. The chain carries TRBV20-1 and TRBJ2-7, with TRBD1 matching 10 bases. The V gene's germline CDR1 is DFQATT and CDR2 SNEGSKA (reference sequence). The CDR3 contains 13 residues. Unmatched junction bases numbered 4, after V lost 4 bases and J lost 4 bases. The CDR3 region has the DNA TGCAGTGCTAATCCGGGACAGGGGTACGAGCAGTACTTC. Translating gives CSANPGQGYEQYF.

This clonotype was counted a few times. The chain recombines TRBV28 with TRBJ2-1; TRBD2 matches 11 bases. The CDR3 totals 17 residues. From germline, CDR1 is MDHEN and CDR2 SYDVKM. After removal of 5 bases from V and 1 base from J, the junction contained 7 bases not matched to a gene. CDR3 region: CASSLPGTSGSYNEQFF. CDR3 DNA: TGTGCCAGCAGTCTTCCCGGGACTAGCGGATCCTACAATGAGCAGTTCTTC. The entire variable domain, with the rest obtained from reference TRBV28 and TRBJ2-1, is as follows: DVKVTQSSRYLVKRTGEKVFLECVQDMDHENMFWYRQDPGLGLRLIYFSYDVKMKEKGDIPEGYSVSREKKERFSLILESASTNQTSMYLCASSLPGTSGSYNEQFFGPGTRLTVL.

The table lists this clonotype with many counts. This chain links TRBV7-9 with TRBJ2-1, with D tentatively TRBD2 (6 bases). CDR1 SEHNR and CDR2 FQNEAQ come from the germline V gene (reference sequence). The CDR3 has 20 amino acids. Trimming cost V 7 bases and J 0 bases, with 28 bases left between them. The CDR3 DNA sequence: TGTGCCAGCACCTCCCAGCCCGGGGGACCGCCCGCGATCTCCTACAATGAGCAGTTCTTC. Translated: CASTSQPGGPPAISYNEQFF. The whole variable domain, filled in from reference TRBV7-9 and TRBJ2-1, reads DTGVSQNPRHKITKRGQNVTFRCDPISEHNRLYWYRQTLGQGPEFLTYFQNEAQLEKSRLLSDRFSAERPKGSFSTLEIQRTEQGDSAMYLCASTSQPGGPPAISYNEQFFGPGTRLTVL.

This clonotype occurred many times. The rearrangement links TRBV11-2 to TRBJ2-7; D might be TRBD1 (5 bases). CDR1 and CDR2 from the germline V gene are SGHAT and FQNNGV. The CDR3 has 16 amino acids. The V end lost 5 bases, the J end lost 1 base, and 18 bases lay between the germline ends. The CDR3 DNA follows: TGTGCCAGCAGCCCACAGCCCAAGACAGATTCCTACGAGCAGTACTTC. It codes for CASSPQPKTDSYEQYF.

This clonotype occurred once. A clone one base away is much larger, so this may be a read error. The chain recombines TRBV4-3 with TRBJ1-2, with D maybe TRBD1 (5 bases). CDR1 and CDR2 (germline): LGHNA, YSLEER. This CDR3 is 15 amino acids long. The CDR3 region has the DNA TGCGCCAGCAGCCAAGGGTCAGGATCGCCGCGGGGCTGCACCTTC. As protein: CASSQGSGSPRGCTF.

This clonotype was counted only a few times. The chain has TRBV7-9 and TRBJ2-7; D unclear. Deletions cut 4 bases from V and 0 bases from J, with 7 bases between. Germline V CDR1 and CDR2: SEHNR, FQNEAQ (reference sequence). The CDR3 runs to 13 residues. CDR3 sequence: CASSSIPSYEQYF. The CDR3 DNA is TGTGCCAGCAGCTCCATCCCCTCCTACGAGCAGTACTTC.

In this sample, this clonotype turned up many times. The V call is TRBV12-3 or TRBV12-4, the J call TRBJ2-7; no reliable D call. V lost 3 bases and J lost 2, with 5 bases in between. The CDR3 loop spans 12 amino acids. CDR3 nucleotides: TGTGCCAGCAGTTTCAGTCCCTACGAGCAGTACTTC. Protein: CASSFSPYEQYF.

The sample holds a few counts of this clonotype. The chain carries TRBV5-6 and TRBJ2-1; D perhaps matches TRBD1 (5 bases). The CDR3 is made up of 13 amino acids. The V end was cut by 0 bases, the J end by 9 bases, with 10 bases between. CDR1 SGHDT and CDR2 YYEEEE come from the germline V gene. CDR3 DNA: TGTGCCAGCAGCTTGGCCACAGGTACTGAGCAGTTCTTC. Protein product: CASSLATGTEQFF.

This clonotype was detected ten times or more. The chain joins TRBV3-1 to TRBJ1-1, with 8 bases matching TRBD1. J lost 0 bases, V lost 6 bases, and 6 bases had no gene match. CDR3 length: 15 residues. Per the germline V gene, CDR1 is LGHDT and CDR2 is YNNKEL (reference sequence). CDR3 amino acids: CASRNGQGMNTEAFF. The CDR3 region has the DNA TGTGCCAGCAGGAATGGACAGGGAATGAACACTGAAGCTTTCTTT.

Concerning this clonotype: One end of the junction fails to match germline, which may point to a read error. V gene TRBV28 combines with J gene TRBJ2-6; D gene ambiguous. The length of the CDR3 is 15 residues. The germline V gene encodes CDR1 MDHEN and CDR2 SYDVKM. The CDR3 loop is CASPLATSRANVLTF. The CDR3 DNA reads TGTGCCAGCCCCCTGGCCACCTCTAGGGCCAACGTCCTGACTTTC.

This clonotype was detected many times. The CDR3 sequence is CASRGPNTDTQYF. The DNA of the CDR3 is TGCGCCAGCAGGGGGCCAAACACAGATACGCAGTATTTT. V usage is TRBV10-2 and J usage is TRBJ2-3, with a weak D call TRBD1 (5 bases). Germline-derived CDR1 and CDR2 are WSHSY and SAAADI. The V end lost 6 bases, the J end lost 2 bases, and 9 bases lay between the germline ends. The CDR3 sequence is 13 residues long.

About this clonotype: At one end the junction does not follow the germline gene, possibly because of a read error. The CDR3, as DNA: TGTGCAAGCAACGTAGCGGGAGCGAACAATGAGCAGTTCTTC. Residues: CASNVAGANNEQFF. The chain employs TRBV6-2 or TRBV6-3 and TRBJ2-1; 9 positions agree with TRBD2. The CDR3 runs 14 residues. The germline CDR1 and CDR2 sequences are MNHEY and SVGEGT.

For this clonotype: A much larger clone differs by one base, so this may be a read error. Since no conserved phenylalanine or tryptophan closes the CDR3, a read error is the likely cause. CDR3 nucleotides: TGTGCCAGCAGTTACGGGGGGGACGGCTCCTACGAGCAGTACCTC. It codes for CASSYGGDGSYEQYL. The chain has TRBV6-5 and TRBJ2-7; 7 nucleotides match TRBD2. The CDR3 sequence is 15 residues long. V dropped 2 bases and J dropped 0; count of bases not matched to a gene: 4. The germline gives CDR1 MNHEY, CDR2 SVGAGI.

The chain is built from TRBV19 and TRBJ1-2; D might be TRBD1 (6 bases). The V end lost 7 bases, the J end lost 6 bases, and 15 bases lay between the germline ends. Germline V lookup: CDR1 LNHDA, CDR2 SQIVND (reference sequence). CDR3 length equals 13 residues. Written as DNA, the CDR3 is TGTGCCAGTAATATCGGACAGTTAAATGGCTACACCTTC. Translation: CASNIGQLNGYTF.

This CDR3 is CSANTGTGIGELFF. The CDR3 region has the DNA TGCAGTGCTAACACCGGGACAGGGATCGGGGAGCTGTTTTTT. V gene TRBV20-1 combines with J gene TRBJ2-2, with 9 bases aligning to TRBD1. With V trimmed by 4 bases and J by 7 bases, 7 bases remained unmatched. The CDR3 is 14 residues long. Per germline, CDR1 DFQATT and CDR2 SNEGSKA (reference sequence).

Notes on this clonotype: At one of its ends the junction is not consistent with the germline gene, which may arise from a read error. The V and J genes are TRBV27 and TRBJ1-1, with a possible D match to TRBD1 (6 bases). The CDR3 runs to 13 residues. The germline gives CDR1 MNHEY, CDR2 SMNVEV (reference sequence). This chain's CDR3 is CAGSLQGNTEAFF. The CDR3, as DNA: TGTGCCGGCAGTCTACAGGGAAACACTGAAGCTTTCTTT.